Sequencing of this T cell receptor (beta chain) was carried out in a study of blood T cell repertoires in COVID-19. Study background: Sites in the United States, Italy and Spain provided acute and convalescent COVID-19 samples.

In the authors' workflow: Amplification from reference gene primers served as the basis for estimated nucleated cell counts. Method: immunoSEQ multiplex PCR; TCRdb's copy keeps in-frame clones and lacks some. That table gives V, J and clone size, and the DNA gave D and trimming. The table has about 300,000 clones, around 86% seen once. Study members were between about 18 and 100 years old and lived in around 24 US regions. Participants' own reports of clinical history determined their cohort assignment. The trim removed 3 bases at V and 7 bases at J, leaving 8 bases unmatched. The CDR3 spans 15 residues. In germline, CDR1 is SGHAT, CDR2 FQNNGV.

The J gene is TRBJ2-1, the V gene TRBV11-2, with 8 nucleotides matching TRBD2. The sequenced material came from PBMCs or T cells enriched from blood (not recorded which). The sequence derives from a young man who had recovered from COVID-19. The CDR3 DNA reads as TGTGCCAGCAGCTTGACAGCGGGAGCGAGGAATGAGCAGTTCTTC. It encodes CASSLTAGARNEQFF.